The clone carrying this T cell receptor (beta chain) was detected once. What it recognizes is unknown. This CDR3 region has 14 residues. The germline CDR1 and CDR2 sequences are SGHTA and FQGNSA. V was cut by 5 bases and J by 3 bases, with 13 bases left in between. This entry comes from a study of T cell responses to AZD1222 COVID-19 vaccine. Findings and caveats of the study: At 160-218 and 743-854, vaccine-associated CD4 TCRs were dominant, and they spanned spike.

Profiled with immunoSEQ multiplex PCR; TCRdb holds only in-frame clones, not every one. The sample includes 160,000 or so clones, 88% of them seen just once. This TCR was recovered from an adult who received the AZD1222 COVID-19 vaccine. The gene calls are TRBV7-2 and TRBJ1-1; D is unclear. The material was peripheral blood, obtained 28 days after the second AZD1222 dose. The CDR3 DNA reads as TGTGCCAGCAGCCCCAGGCCTAGGGACACTGAAGCTTTCTTT. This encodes CASSPRPRDTEAFF.